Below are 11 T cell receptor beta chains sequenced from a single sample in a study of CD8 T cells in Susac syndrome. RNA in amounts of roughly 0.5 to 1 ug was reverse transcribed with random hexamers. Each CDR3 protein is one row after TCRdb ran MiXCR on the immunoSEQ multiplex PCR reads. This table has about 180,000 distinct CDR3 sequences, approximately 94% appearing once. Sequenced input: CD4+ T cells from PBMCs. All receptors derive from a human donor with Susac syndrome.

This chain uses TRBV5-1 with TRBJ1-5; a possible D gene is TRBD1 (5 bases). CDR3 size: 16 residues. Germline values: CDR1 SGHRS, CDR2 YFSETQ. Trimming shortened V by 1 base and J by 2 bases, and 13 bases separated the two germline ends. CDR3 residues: CASSLLGREGNQPQHF. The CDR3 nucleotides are TGCGCCAGCAGCTTGTTAGGCAGGGAAGGCAATCAGCCCCAGCATTTT.

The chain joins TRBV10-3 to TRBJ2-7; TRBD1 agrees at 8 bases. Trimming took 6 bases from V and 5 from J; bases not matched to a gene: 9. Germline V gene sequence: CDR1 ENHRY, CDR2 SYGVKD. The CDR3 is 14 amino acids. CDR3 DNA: TGTGCCATCAGAGCCGGGACAGGAGAAGACGAGCAGTACTTC. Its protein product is CAIRAGTGEDEQYF.

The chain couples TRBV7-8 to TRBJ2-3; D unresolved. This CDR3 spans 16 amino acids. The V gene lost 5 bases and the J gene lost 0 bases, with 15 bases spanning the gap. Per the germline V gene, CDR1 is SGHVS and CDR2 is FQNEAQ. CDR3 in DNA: TGTGCCAGCAGCCCACAACTCGAAACTAGCACAGATACGCAGTATTTT. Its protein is CASSPQLETSTDTQYF.

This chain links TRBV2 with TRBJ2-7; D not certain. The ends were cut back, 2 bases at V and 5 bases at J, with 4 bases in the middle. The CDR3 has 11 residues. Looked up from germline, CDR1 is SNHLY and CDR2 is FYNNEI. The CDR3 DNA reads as TGTGCCAGCAGTGAAAGGGACGAGCAGTACTTC. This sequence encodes CASSERDEQYF.

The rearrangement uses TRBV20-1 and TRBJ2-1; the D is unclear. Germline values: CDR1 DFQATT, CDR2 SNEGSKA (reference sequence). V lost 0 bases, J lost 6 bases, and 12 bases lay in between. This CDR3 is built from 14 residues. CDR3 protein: CSARDPSASNEQFF. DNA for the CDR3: TGCAGTGCTAGAGACCCGTCTGCCTCCAATGAGCAGTTCTTC.

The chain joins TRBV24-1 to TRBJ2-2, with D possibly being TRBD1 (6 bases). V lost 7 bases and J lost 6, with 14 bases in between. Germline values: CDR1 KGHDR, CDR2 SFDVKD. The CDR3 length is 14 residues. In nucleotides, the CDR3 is TGTGCCACCAGAGGACAGTCCGAATCCGGGGAGCTGTTTTTT. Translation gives CATRGQSESGELFF.

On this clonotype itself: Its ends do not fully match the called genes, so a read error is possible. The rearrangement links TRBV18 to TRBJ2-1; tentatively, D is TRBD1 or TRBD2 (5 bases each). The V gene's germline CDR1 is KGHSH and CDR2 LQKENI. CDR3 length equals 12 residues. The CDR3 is CASSPVEAGTLF. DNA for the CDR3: TGTGCCAGCTCACCGGTAGAGGCAGGGACGCTCTTC.

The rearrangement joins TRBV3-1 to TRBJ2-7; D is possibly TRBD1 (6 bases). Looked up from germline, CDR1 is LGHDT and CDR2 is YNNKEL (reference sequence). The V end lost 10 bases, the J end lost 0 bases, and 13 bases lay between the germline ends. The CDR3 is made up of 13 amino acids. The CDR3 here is CATAGQSSYEQYF. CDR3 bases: TGTGCCACGGCCGGACAGAGCTCCTACGAGCAGTACTTC.

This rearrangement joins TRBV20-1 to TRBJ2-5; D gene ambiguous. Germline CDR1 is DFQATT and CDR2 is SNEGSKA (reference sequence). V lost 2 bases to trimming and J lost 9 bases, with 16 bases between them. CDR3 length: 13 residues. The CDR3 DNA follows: TGCAGTGCTAGAAGTCCGGCCGAGATGGCCCAGTACTTC. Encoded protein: CSARSPAEMAQYF.

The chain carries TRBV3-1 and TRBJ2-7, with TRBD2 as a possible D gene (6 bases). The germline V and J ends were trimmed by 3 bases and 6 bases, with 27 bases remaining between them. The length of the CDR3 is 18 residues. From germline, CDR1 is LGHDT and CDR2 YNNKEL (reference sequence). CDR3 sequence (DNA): TGTGCCAGCAGCCAGGGACTTAGTCAGGGATTCGGTATATCCGAGCAGTACTTC. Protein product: CASSQGLSQGFGISEQYF.

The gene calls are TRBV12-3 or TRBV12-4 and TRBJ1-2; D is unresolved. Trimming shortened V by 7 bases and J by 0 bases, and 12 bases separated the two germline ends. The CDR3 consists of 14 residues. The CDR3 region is CASNSRGANYGYTF. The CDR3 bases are TGTGCCAGCAACTCACGGGGAGCTAACTATGGCTACACCTTC.